A selection of T cell receptor beta chains follows, all from one sample in a study of blood T cell repertoires in COVID-19. The method was immunoSEQ multiplex PCR; TCRdb's version includes in-frame clones alone and lacks a portion of them. The sample contains 200,000 to 250,000 clones, roughly four fifths of which appear only once. Material for sequencing was peripheral blood. The source of these receptors is a man older than 75 with acute or convalescent COVID-19. CDR3s leave out the opening cysteine and the closing phenylalanine or tryptophan. Where a row states a size, it is once, few, many or the class of an expanded clone; other rows omit it.

clone_size j_call cdr3_length v_call cdr3_aa
. TRBJ2-7 13 TRBV2 ASSERDWSSYEQY
. TRBJ1-4 14 TRBV5-1 ASSTRQAGTNEKLF
. TRBJ1-1 12 TRBV10-3 AIRGQSMNTEAF
few TRBJ1-5 11 TRBV25-1 ASSGGGNQPQH
. TRBJ2-3 11 TRBV24-1 ATAGGPADTQY
. TRBJ1-6 14 TRBV7-9 ASSPGQGANNSPLH
. TRBJ2-6 13 TRBV7-2 ASTSPIAGANVLT
. TRBJ2-1 14 TRBV4-2 ASSQASYGAYNEQF
. TRBJ1-3 14 TRBV7-6 ASSRTSILTGNTIY
. TRBJ1-6 14 TRBV4-2 ASSQAQGSHNSPLH
. TRBJ1-4 11 TRBV9 ASSFSPGEKLF
. TRBJ2-1 9 TRBV21-1 ASSKDRGGV
. TRBJ1-6 15 TRBV27 ASSPRRTEVGYSPLH
. TRBJ1-4 11 TRBV5-1 ASSFGPNEKLF
. TRBJ2-1 14 TRBV7-9 ASSPTGAGLYNEQF
. TRBJ1-2 11 TRBV12-3/TRBV12-4 ASSSQGPSGYT
. TRBJ1-5 12 TRBV20-1 SASNPGSNQPQH
many TRBJ2-2 12 TRBV6-4 ASSDGTGSGELF
once TRBJ2-6 14 TRBV5-1 ASSLGRDSGANVLT
once TRBJ1-6 14 TRBV6-1 ASSGKQGISNSPLH
. TRBJ1-6 15 TRBV6-2/TRBV6-3 ASSYPPEFSYNSPLH
. TRBJ1-1 13 TRBV5-1 ASSTTGDENTEAF
. TRBJ1-5 13 TRBV5-4 ASSLAGNSNQPQH
few TRBJ1-6 13 TRBV5-5 ASSWVEGTGSPLH
. TRBJ1-6 12 TRBV2 ASSSWENNSPLH
. TRBJ2-7 13 TRBV14 ASSRLSGASYEQY
once TRBJ2-2 13 TRBV19 ATSDRGRLAGELF
. TRBJ2-7 10 TRBV12-3/TRBV12-4 ASRQGRHEQY
. TRBJ2-1 14 TRBV4-2 ASSQDRGSSYNEQF
few TRBJ2-7 13 TRBV11-2 ASSYEGQGSYEQY
few TRBJ1-5 11 TRBV23-1 ASSQSTGQPQH
. TRBJ1-4 15 TRBV9 ASSVTGGLPTNEKLF
. TRBJ1-2 9 TRBV7-6 ASRLAGGYT
. TRBJ2-3 15 TRBV5-1 ASSSGLAGGWADTQY
. TRBJ2-2 14 TRBV6-6 ASSRGTSANTGELF
. TRBJ1-1 14 TRBV5-4 ASSGGSWGSHTEAF
. TRBJ1-2 13 TRBV6-1 ASSEGKVTLEGYT
. TRBJ2-3 15 TRBV10-3 AISDPSLASFTDTQY
. TRBJ1-1 15 TRBV7-9 ASSSGTGAAEGTEAF
. TRBJ2-7 13 TRBV19 ASSSKRGLYYEQY
. TRBJ1-3 15 TRBV24-1 ATSDLLIPRSGNTIY
. TRBJ1-2 13 TRBV5-4 ASSLAVQENYGYT
. TRBJ1-5 13 TRBV7-9 ASSSDREIRQPQH
. TRBJ2-6 18 TRBV18 ASSPKRAPGSVSGANVLT
. TRBJ2-3 17 TRBV27 ASSSSIPGLAGPQDTQY